The present entry profiles one T cell receptor beta chain with its context. Its antigen remains unidentified. The length of the CDR3 is 16 residues. Germline V lookup: CDR1 SNHLY, CDR2 FYNNEI. Deletions cut 2 bases from V and 3 bases from J, with 14 bases between. This entry belongs to a study of shared clonotypes between healthy human individuals. Notes on the study in general: Across subsets, estimated richness was generally greater for naive than for memory populations. Since donors were few, the genetic and exposure-history diversity represented was limited. Non-shared clonotypes had lower generation probabilities than clonotypes shared by all four sorted-subset donors.

The authors distributed each subset's genomic DNA evenly over several immunoSEQ plates. The assay was immunoSEQ multiplex PCR, and TCRdb's table has in-frame clones only and misses some. The sample consists of just over 2,000,000 clones, 85% to 95% of them appearing once. Naive CD8 isolation took CD45RO-negative cells positively selected for CCR7 and excluded terminally differentiated effector memory CD45RA+ cells. The source material was naive CD8+ T cells sorted from blood. The receptor's source is a man between 18 and 35 years old in good health. The rearrangement links TRBV2 to TRBJ1-5, with no clear D. CDR3 bases: TGTGCCAGCAGTGAATTTGGCAGGTCCTCCAATCAGCCCCAGCATTTT. It is translated as CASSEFGRSSNQPQHF.